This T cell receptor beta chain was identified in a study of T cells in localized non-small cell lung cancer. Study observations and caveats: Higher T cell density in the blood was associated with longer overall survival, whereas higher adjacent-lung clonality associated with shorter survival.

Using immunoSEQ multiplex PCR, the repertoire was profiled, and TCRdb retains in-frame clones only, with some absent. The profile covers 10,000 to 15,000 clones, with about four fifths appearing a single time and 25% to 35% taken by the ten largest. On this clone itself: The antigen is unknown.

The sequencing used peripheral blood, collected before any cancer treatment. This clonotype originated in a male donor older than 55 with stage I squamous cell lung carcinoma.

This CDR3 is CASSLDRNQPQHF. The CDR3 region has the DNA TGTGCCAGCAGCTTAGACAGGAATCAGCCCCAGCATTTT. This chain uses TRBV11-2 with TRBJ1-5; D remains unclear. The germline V gene has CDR1 SGHAT and CDR2 FQNNGV. Trimming removed 0 bases at V and 4 bases at J, with 4 bases between. The CDR3 has 13 residues.